Here is one TCR beta chain with its context. Its target is unknown. The data were taken from a study of CXCR3-negative and CXCR3-positive naive CD8 T cells. Findings of the study overall: CXCR3-positive naive cells had more hydrophobic TRB CDR3s than CXCR3-negative naive cells. Between one naive subset and the other, surface CD5 was comparable, and TCR strength was inferred from TRB CDR3 properties.

The authors made the TRB cDNA libraries by 5' RACE using UMI labels. TCRdb re-called the 5' RACE reads; every CDR3 protein appears as one record, without DNA. This table holds some 53,000 distinct CDR3 sequences. This CDR3 is 14 amino acids long. Germline V CDR1 and CDR2: SEHNR, FQNEAQ (reference sequence). This sequence originates from a human donor in good health. Some clones in this sample may be carry-over from other donors' samples. Sequences were obtained from naive CXCR3+ CD8+ T cells from blood. Described subset: CD45RO-CCR7+CD27+CD95- naive CD8+ T cells expressing CXCR3 (TNR3+). The J gene is TRBJ1-4, the V gene TRBV7-9; TCRdb lists TRBD1, though no DNA is available to test this call. CDR3 residues: CASSLLQENEKLFF.